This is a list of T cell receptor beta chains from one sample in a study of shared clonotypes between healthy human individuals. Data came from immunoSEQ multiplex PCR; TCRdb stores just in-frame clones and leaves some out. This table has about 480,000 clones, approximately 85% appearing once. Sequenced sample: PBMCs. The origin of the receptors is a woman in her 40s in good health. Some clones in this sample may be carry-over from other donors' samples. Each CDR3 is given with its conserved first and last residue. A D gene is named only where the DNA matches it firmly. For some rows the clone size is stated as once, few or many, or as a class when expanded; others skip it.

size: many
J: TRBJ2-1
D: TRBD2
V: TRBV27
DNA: TGTGCCAGCATCTCAGCGGGAGGGATGGGCAATGAGCAGTTCTTC
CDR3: CASISAGGMGNEQFF

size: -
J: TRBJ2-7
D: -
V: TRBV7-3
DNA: TGTGCCAGCAGCGATCCTAGAAACTCCTACGAGCAGTACTTC
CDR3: CASSDPRNSYEQYF

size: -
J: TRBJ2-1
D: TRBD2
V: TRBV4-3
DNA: TGCGCCAGCAGCCAAGATACAGGACTAGCGGCGTTCTTC
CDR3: CASSQDTGLAAFF

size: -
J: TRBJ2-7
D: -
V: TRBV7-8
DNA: TGTGCCAGCAGCGCTGGCAGGACTCCTATCAGGGAGCAGTACTTC
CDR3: CASSAGRTPIREQYF

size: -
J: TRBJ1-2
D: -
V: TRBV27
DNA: TGTGCCAGCAGTCCTACCTCGGGCCACTCGGGGACTAACTATGGCTACACCTTC
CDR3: CASSPTSGHSGTNYGYTF

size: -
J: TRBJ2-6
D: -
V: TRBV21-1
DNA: TGTGCCAGCAGCAAAGGATGGACTAGCGGGACACCTCGCTCTGGGGCCAACGTCCTGACTTTC
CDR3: CASSKGWTSGTPRSGANVLTF

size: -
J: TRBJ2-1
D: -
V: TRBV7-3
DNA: TGTGCCAGCAGCTTAGCGGCTTCTGAGCAGTTCTTC
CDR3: CASSLAASEQFF

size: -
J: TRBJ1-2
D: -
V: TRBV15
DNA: TGTGCCACCAGCAGAGATCGAAGGGGGGGTGGCTACACCTTC
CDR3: CATSRDRRGGGYTF

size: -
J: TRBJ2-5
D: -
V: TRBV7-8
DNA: TGTGCCAGCAGGGTGGGAGAGACCCAGTACTTC
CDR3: CASRVGETQYF

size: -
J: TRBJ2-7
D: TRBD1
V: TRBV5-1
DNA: TGCGCCAGCAGCTACCGGGACAGGGGTTACGAGCAGTACTTC
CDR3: CASSYRDRGYEQYF

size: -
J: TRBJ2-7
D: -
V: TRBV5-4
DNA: TGTGCCAGCAGTACCCGACTCGGGGGCGAGCAGTACTTC
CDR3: CASSTRLGGEQYF

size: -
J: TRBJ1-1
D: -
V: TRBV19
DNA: TGTGCCAGTAACACGGACAGAAATCGGATCTTTAACACTGAAGCTTTCTTT
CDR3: CASNTDRNRIFNTEAFF

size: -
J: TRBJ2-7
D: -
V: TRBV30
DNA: TGTGCCTGGAGTAGGGGGGAGTCCTACGAGCAGTACTTC
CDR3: CAWSRGESYEQYF

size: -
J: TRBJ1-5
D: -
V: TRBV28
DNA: TGTGCCAGCAGTTTCAGTCCCCAGCCCCAGCATTTT
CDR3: CASSFSPQPQHF

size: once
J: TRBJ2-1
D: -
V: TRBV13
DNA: TGTGCCAGCAGCTCCCAGGGGCTCGAGCGGGGCAATGAGCAGTTCTTC
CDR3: CASSSQGLERGNEQFF

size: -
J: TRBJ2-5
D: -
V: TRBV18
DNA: TGTGCCAGCTCACCACCGGCTTCCCAAGAGACCCAGTACTTC
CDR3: CASSPPASQETQYF

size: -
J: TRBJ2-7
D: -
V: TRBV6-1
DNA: TGTGCCAGCAGTGAATGGGGGGACTACGAGCAGTACTTC
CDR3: CASSEWGDYEQYF

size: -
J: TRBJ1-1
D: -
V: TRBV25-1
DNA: TGTGCCAGCAGCAAGGCCGTTTGGGGCACCACTGAAGCTTTCTTT
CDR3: CASSKAVWGTTEAFF

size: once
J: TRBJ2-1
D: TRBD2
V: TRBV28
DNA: TGTGCCAGCACCTCACCCGGGACTAGTGTCGCTGAGCAGTTCTTC
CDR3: CASTSPGTSVAEQFF

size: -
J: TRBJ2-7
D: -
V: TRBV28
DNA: TGTGCCAGCAGCTTCTCTGAGAGCTCCTACGAGCAGTACTTC
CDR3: CASSFSESSYEQYF

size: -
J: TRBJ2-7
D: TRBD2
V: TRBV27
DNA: TGTGCCAGCAGTTTAAGTTGGCCTGGGGGGGGACTCAGGGCCTACGAGCAGTACTTC
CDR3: CASSLSWPGGGLRAYEQYF

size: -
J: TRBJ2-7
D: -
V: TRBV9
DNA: TGTGCCAGCAGCGTAGACCCGGGGAGCTCCTACGAGCAGTACTTC
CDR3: CASSVDPGSSYEQYF

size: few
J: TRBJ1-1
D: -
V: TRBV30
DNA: TGTGCCTGGAGTTGGGTGAACACTGAAGCTTTCTTT
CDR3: CAWSWVNTEAFF

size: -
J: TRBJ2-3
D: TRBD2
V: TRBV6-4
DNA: TGTGCCAGCAGTGACGTAGCGGGCGATAGCACAGATACGCAGTATTTT
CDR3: CASSDVAGDSTDTQYF

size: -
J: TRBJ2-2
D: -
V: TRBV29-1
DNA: TGCAGCGTCTTAGGGATAGAGGCTTTGAACACCGGGGAGCTGTTTTTT
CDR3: CSVLGIEALNTGELFF

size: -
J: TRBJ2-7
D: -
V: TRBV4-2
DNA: TGTGCCAGCAGCCAAGATCAGGGGACCACAGTCAACGAGCAGTACTTC
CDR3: CASSQDQGTTVNEQYF

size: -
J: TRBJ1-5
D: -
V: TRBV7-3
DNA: TGTGCCAGCAGCTTAACGGGCAGTCCAGGGTCGGCCCAGCATTTT
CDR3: CASSLTGSPGSAQHF

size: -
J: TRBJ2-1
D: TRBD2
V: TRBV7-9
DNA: TGTGCCAGCAGTCAGAGCGGGAGAGGTCTGAATGAGCAGTTCTTC
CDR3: CASSQSGRGLNEQFF

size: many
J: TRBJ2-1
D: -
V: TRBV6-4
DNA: TGTGCCAGCAGTGAGGGAGAATCCAATGAGCAGTTCTTC
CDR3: CASSEGESNEQFF

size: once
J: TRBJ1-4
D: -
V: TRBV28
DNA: TGTGCCAGCAGTCCGTCGGAACAGTTTAATGAAAAACTGTTTTTT
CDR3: CASSPSEQFNEKLFF

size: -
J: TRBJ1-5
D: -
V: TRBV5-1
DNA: TGCGCCAGCAGCTTGACCACAGGGAGAGGTCAGCCCCAGCATTTT
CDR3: CASSLTTGRGQPQHF

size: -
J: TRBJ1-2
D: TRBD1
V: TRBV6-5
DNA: TGTGCCAGCAGTAGGGGGGGACAGGGAGGTGGCTACACCTTC
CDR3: CASSRGGQGGGYTF

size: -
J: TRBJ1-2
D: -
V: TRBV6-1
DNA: TGTGCCAGCAGTGAAGGGATCCACTATGGCTACACCTTC
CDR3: CASSEGIHYGYTF

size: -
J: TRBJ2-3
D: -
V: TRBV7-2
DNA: TGTGCCAGCAGCCTAAGCACAGATACGCAGTATTTT
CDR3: CASSLSTDTQYF

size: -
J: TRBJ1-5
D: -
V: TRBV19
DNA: TGTGCCAGTAGTATAGGGCAAATTCTAGCCGGGCCCCAGCATTTT
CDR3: CASSIGQILAGPQHF

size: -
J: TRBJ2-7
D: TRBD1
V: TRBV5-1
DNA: TGCGCCAGCAGCGTCCGGGACAGGGGGGAGCAGTACTTC
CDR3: CASSVRDRGEQYF

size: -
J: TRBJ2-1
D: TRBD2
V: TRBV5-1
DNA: TGCGCCAGCAGCGCCGGACTAGCGGGAGTAAATGAGCAGTTCTTC
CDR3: CASSAGLAGVNEQFF

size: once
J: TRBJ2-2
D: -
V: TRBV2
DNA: TGTGCCAGCAGGGGGGGACAGTCGGTACCGCCCGGGGAGCTGTTTTTT
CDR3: CASRGGQSVPPGELFF

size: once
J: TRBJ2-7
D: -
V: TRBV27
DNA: TGTGCCAGCAGTCGACTCGCACCCTCAGGATACTCTCCCTACGAGCAGTACTTC
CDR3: CASSRLAPSGYSPYEQYF

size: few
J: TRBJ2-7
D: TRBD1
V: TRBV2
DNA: TGTGCCAGCAGTGAAGAGACAGGGAGAGAGCAGTACTTC
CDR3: CASSEETGREQYF

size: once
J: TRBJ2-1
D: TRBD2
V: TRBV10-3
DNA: TGTGCCATCAGTGTTAAGGGACTAGAGGCCGGTGAGCAGTTCTTC
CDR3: CAISVKGLEAGEQFF

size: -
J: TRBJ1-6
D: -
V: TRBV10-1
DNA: TGCGCCAGCAAGAGAGTACCACTGAATTCACCCCTCCACTTT
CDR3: CASKRVPLNSPLHF

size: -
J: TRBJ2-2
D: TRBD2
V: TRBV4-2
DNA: TGTGCCAGCAGCCCCGCCCTAGCGGGAGGGCCCGGCACCGGGGAGCTGTTTTTT
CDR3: CASSPALAGGPGTGELFF

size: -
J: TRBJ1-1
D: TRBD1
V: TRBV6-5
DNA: TGTGCCAGCAGAAGGGACAGGGCCAACACTGAAGCTTTCTTT
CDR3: CASRRDRANTEAFF

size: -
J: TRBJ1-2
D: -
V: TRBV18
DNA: TGTGCCAGCTCACGAGGGGACGAAGTGAACTACTATGGCTACACCTTC
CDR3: CASSRGDEVNYYGYTF

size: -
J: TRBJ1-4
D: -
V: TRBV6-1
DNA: TGTGCCAGCAAGTGGGCAACTAATGAAAAACTGTTTTTT
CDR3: CASKWATNEKLFF

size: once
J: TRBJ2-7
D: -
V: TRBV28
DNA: TGTGCCAGTCGGCCGATTCATAGCTACGAGCAGTACTTC
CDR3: CASRPIHSYEQYF

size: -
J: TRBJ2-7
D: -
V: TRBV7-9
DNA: TGTGCCAGCAGCTTAGGGGACTCAGCCTACGAGCAGTACTTC
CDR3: CASSLGDSAYEQYF

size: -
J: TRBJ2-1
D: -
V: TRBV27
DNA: TGTGCCAGCAGTTTATTGGTTGGCACTTCCTACAATGAGCAGTTCTTC
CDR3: CASSLLVGTSYNEQFF

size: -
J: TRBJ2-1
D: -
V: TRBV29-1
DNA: TGCAGCGTTGAGGCAGTCGCCTACAATGAGCAGTTCTTC
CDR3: CSVEAVAYNEQFF

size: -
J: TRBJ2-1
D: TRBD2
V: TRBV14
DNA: TGTGCCAGCAGCCAAAGGGGCCCGGGACTAGCAACGAATGAGCAGTTCTTC
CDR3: CASSQRGPGLATNEQFF

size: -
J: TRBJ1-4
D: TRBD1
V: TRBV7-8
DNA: TGTGCCAGCAGCTTAGGGACAGGGACAGTCCGCCGTTTCGGTAATGAAAAACTGTTTTTT
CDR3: CASSLGTGTVRRFGNEKLFF

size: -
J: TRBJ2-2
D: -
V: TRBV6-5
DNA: TGTGCCAGCAGTCCAGGGTTCGGTCGAACCGGGGAGCTGTTTTTT
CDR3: CASSPGFGRTGELFF

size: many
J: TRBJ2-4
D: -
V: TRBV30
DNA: TGTGCCTGGAGTGTGGGCTTAGGGACAGCGGGAAAAACTCAGTACTTC
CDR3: CAWSVGLGTAGKTQYF

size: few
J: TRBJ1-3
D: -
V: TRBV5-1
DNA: TGCGCCAGCAGCCCAGCCGAGGGGGCTGGAAACACCATATATTTT
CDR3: CASSPAEGAGNTIYF

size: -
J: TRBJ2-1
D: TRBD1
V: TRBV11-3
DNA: TGTGCCAGCAGCGCCCGACAGGGGTCCCACAATGAGCAGTTCTTC
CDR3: CASSARQGSHNEQFF

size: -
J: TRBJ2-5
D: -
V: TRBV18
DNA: TGTGCCAGCTCACCACGACAGGCCAGTCCGGAAGAGACCCAGTACTTC
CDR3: CASSPRQASPEETQYF

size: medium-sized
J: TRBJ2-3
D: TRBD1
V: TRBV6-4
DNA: TGTGCCAGCGGAGCAGGGACAGGGGCAGATACGCAGTATTTT
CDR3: CASGAGTGADTQYF

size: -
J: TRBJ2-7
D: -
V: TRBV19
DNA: TGTGCCAGTAGTATCTCTGCTGGGCAGGGCGGCTACGAGCAGTACTTC
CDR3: CASSISAGQGGYEQYF